This T cell receptor beta chain comes out of a study of naive and memory T cell subsets. On this clonotype itself: What it binds is not known.

J gave up 5 bases and V 7 bases, and 13 bases lay outside the gene matches. Germline V CDR1 and CDR2: MDHEN, SYDVKM. The CDR3 is 16 amino acids. General observations from the study: In naive cells, over 85% of TCR sequences were seen only once. RNA-based TCR counts may shift with T cell activation and differentiation.

CD4 T cells were positively selected, then CD8 T cells from the CD4-negative fraction. Four subsets defined by CD45RA and CD27 were sorted after CD3, CD4, CD8 and live/dead staining. Two oligonucleotides, mixed equimolar, formed the beta constant-region primer covering TRBC1 and TRBC2. MiXCR was run by TCRdb on the UMI-ligation and nested PCR reads, yielding one entry per CDR3 protein. This table has 150,000 or so distinct CDR3 sequences, 15% to 20% appearing once. The chain links TRBV28 to TRBJ2-1; 8 nucleotides line up with TRBD1. Sample: naive CD4+ T cells from blood. The receptor was isolated from a human donor in good health. CDR3 protein: CASTPPGRGPNNEQFF. The CDR3 DNA sequence: TGTGCCAGCACCCCTCCAGGCAGGGGGCCAAACAATGAGCAGTTCTTC. Supplemented by reference TRBV28 and TRBJ2-1, the full variable domain reads DVKVTQSSRYLVKRTGEKVFLECVQDMDHENMFWYRQDPGLGLRLIYFSYDVKMKEKGDIPEGYSVSREKKERFSLILESASTNQTSMYLCASTPPGRGPNNEQFFGPGTRLTVL.